These T cell receptor beta chains were read from a single sample in a study of CD8 T cells in ankylosing spondylitis. TCRdb re-called the 5' RACE reads with MiXCR, one entry per CDR3 protein. The top ten clones hold 20% to 25% of a sample with about 36,000 distinct CDR3 sequences, 9.5% to 12% of them seen once. Sequenced input: synovial fluid, either unsorted or a sorted T cell fraction (not recorded which). These receptor sequences come from a male donor with ankylosing spondylitis. The conserved cysteine and the conserved F or W are not part of the CDR3 here. Expanded clones get a size class; other rows say once, few or many, or leave the size out.

>TRBV9|NA
ASSVALEGQETQY
>TRBV6-2/TRBV6-3|NA
ASATPRQANTGELF
>TRBV14|many
ASSPGALSYGYT
>TRBV9|NA
ASSSSGSWAGELF
>TRBV15|many
ATSGDTYEQY
>TRBV20-1|many
SARLAGVYEQY
>TRBV5-5|many
ASSLDGSSTDTQY
>TRBV7-9|many
ASSYTREAF
>TRBV20-1|many
SAYRAGRDYEQY
>TRBV7-6|many
ASSSERGPYEQY
>TRBV15|few
ATSPSPANEQY
>TRBV5-6|NA
ASSRDRDTDTQY
>TRBV19|NA
ASSIKLRGLDTEAF
>TRBV13|few
ASSSDLLAGAADTQY
>TRBV25-1|many
ASGRANTGELF
>TRBV19|NA
ASSFDRASTDTQY
>TRBV3-1|many
ASSQGKPLH
>TRBV12-3/TRBV12-4|NA
ASSSRSRDTEAF
>TRBV7-9|medium-sized
ASSSLDGLAGGPETQY
>TRBV5-1|many
ASRGLANEQF
>TRBV6-5|NA
ASSYSMLGTQY
>TRBV5-1|NA
ASSLALLEEEQQY
>TRBV13|many
ASSRFTSEGARVEQF
>TRBV5-1|NA
ASSTGTGDYGYT
>TRBV14|NA
ASSQVVSENEQF
>TRBV28|NA
ASSFGGGGETQY
>TRBV7-9|NA
ASSPPRENYNEQF
>TRBV12-3/TRBV12-4|few
ASSAPRGKDDTQY
>TRBV18|many
ASSPRTGGNEPQH
>TRBV29-1|many
SVENLNYGYT
>TRBV6-1|NA
ASRGQRLASTDTQY
>TRBV2|many
ASSDDIIEQY
>TRBV25-1|many
ASSRQGLAGELF
>TRBV5-1|many
ASSLPLNTEAF
>TRBV19|NA
ASSSLGLAAASTDTQY
>TRBV9|few
ASSVVPGTVYEQY
>TRBV5-6|few
ASSATLSYEQY
>TRBV4-3|few
ASSQGGAGSYNEQF
>TRBV28|many
ASNPTLGSYEQY
>TRBV10-3|many
AISVDRWDEQF
>TRBV6-2/TRBV6-3|NA
ASSWSAGSSYEQY
>TRBV7-9|NA
ASSRGWSGSTDTQY
>TRBV20-1|many
SASPGQYGNQPQH
>TRBV7-9|NA
ASSLVPNKGYEQY
>TRBV27|many
ASKDGPYEQY